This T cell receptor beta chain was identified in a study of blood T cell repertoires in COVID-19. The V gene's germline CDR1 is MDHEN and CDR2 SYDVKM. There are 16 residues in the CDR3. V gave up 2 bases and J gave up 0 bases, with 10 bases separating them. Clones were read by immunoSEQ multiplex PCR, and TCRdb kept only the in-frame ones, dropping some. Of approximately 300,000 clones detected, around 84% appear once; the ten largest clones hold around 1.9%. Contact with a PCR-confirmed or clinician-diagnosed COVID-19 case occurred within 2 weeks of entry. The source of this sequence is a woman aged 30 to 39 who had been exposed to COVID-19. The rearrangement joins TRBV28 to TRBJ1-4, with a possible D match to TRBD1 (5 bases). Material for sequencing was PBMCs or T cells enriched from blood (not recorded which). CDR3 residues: CASSLQGRATNEKLFF. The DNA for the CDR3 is TGTGCCAGCAGTTTACAGGGAAGGGCAACTAATGAAAAACTGTTTTTT.